Detailed here is one T cell receptor (beta chain). CDR3 size: 15 residues. In germline, CDR1 is MNHNS, CDR2 SASEGT. Trimming took off 8 bases at V and 0 bases at J, with 11 bases between the two ends. Reverse transcription of about 0.45 to 1 ug RNA was carried out with random hexamers. Across 54 Vbeta and 13 Jbeta, TCR beta CDR3 was amplified with immunoSEQ multiplex PCR. A single record per CDR3 protein comes from TCRdb applying MiXCR to the immunoSEQ multiplex PCR reads. The table includes about 300,000 distinct CDR3 sequences, around 92% detected once. These data are taken from a study of CD8 T cells in Susac syndrome. The study used treatment-naive patients who had stable or active relapsing-remitting disease as multiple sclerosis controls.

Sequenced material: CD4+ T cells from PBMCs. V is TRBV6-1 and J is TRBJ2-6, with no clear D. The sequence derives from a human donor with multiple sclerosis. The DNA for the CDR3 is TGTGCCAGCGACCGAATGAGCTCTGGGGCCAACGTCCTGACTTTC. Residues: CASDRMSSGANVLTF.